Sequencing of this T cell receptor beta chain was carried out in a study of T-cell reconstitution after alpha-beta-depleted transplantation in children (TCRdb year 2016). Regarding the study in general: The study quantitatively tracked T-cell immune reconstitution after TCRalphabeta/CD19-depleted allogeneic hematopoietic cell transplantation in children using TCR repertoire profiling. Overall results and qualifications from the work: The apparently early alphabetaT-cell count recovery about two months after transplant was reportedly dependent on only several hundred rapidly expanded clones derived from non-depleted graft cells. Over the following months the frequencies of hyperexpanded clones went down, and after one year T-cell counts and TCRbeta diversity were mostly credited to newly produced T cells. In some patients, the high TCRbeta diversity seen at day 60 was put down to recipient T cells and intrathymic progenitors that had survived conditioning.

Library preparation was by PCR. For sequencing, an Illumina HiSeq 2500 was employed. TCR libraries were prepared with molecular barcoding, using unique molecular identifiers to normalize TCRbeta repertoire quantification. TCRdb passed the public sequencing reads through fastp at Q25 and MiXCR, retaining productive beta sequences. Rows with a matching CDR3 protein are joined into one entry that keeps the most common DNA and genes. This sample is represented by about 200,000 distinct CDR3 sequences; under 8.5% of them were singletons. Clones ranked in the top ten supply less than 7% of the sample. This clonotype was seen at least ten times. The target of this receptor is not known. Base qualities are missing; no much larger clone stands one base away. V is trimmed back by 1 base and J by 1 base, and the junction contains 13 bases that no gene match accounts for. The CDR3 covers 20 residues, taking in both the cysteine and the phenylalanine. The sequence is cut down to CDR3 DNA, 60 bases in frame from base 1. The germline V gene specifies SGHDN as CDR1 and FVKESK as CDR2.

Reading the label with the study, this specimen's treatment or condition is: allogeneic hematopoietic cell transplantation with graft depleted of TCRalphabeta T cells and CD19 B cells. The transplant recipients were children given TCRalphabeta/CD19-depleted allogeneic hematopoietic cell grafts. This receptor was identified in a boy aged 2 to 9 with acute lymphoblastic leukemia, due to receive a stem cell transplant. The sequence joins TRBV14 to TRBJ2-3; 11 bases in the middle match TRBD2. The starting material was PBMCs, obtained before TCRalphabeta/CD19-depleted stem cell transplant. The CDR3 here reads CASSQGGLADWRVRTDTQYF. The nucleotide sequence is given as TGTGCCAGCAGCCAAGGGGGACTAGCGGACTGGAGGGTTCGCACAGATACGCAGTATTTT. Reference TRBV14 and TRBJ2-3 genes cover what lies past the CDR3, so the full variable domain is EAGVTQFPSHSVIEKGQTVTLRCDPISGHDNLYWYRRVMGKEIKFLLHFVKESKQDESGMPNNRFLAERTGGTYSTLKVQPAELEDSGVYFCASSQGGLADWRVRTDTQYFGPGTRLTVL.